These 10 T cell receptor beta chains were sequenced from one sample in a study of beta chain features in type 1 diabetes. The investigators reverse transcribed all of the isolated RNA, so they sequenced expressed TCRB transcripts. This table comes from immunoSEQ multiplex PCR, and its TCRdb copy is limited to in-frame clones, with some not included. This repertoire shows 350,000 to 450,000 clones, about 15% found once; its top ten account for roughly 0.019%. Material: naive CD4+ T cells from blood. The receptors derive from a woman younger than 35 in good health.

The gene calls are TRBV18 and TRBJ2-1; TRBD2 is a possible D gene (5 bases). Looked up from germline, CDR1 is KGHSH and CDR2 is LQKENI. This CDR3 region has 13 residues. V was clipped by 6 bases and J by 2 bases, with 8 bases between them. The CDR3 protein is CASSPGTYNEQFF. The CDR3 DNA sequence: TGTGCCAGCTCCCCCGGGACCTACAATGAGCAGTTCTTC.

This clone came up a few times. This chain uses TRBV7-6 with TRBJ2-1; weak D call: TRBD1 (6 bases). V shed 5 bases and J shed 4 bases, with 15 bases lying between them. In germline, CDR1 is SGHVS, CDR2 FNYEAQ. The CDR3 sequence is 15 residues long. In DNA, the CDR3 is TGTGCCAGCAGCCCACAGGGATATGGATACAATGAGCAGTTCTTC. Translated: CASSPQGYGYNEQFF.

This clone was seen only a few times. The chain couples TRBV5-1 to TRBJ2-3, with D possibly TRBD1 on 5 matching bases. Germline values: CDR1 SGHRS, CDR2 YFSETQ. With 6 bases removed from V and 2 bases from J, the gap between germline ends came to 10 bases. CDR3 length: 13 amino acids. The CDR3 sequence is CASKTGNTDTQYF. The CDR3 DNA follows: TGCGCCAGCAAAACAGGAAACACAGATACGCAGTATTTT.

The chain combines TRBV5-1 with TRBJ2-5, with 15 bases matching TRBD2. The CDR3 is 16 residues long. V lost 4 bases and J lost 4; bases outside the gene matches: 5. The germline V gene encodes CDR1 SGHRS and CDR2 YFSETQ. CDR3 loop: CASSPTGLAGGETQYF. CDR3 sequence (DNA): TGCGCCAGCAGCCCCACGGGACTAGCGGGAGGAGAGACCCAGTACTTC. The full variable domain, completed using reference TRBV5-1 and TRBJ2-5, is KAGVTQTPRYLIKTRGQQVTLSCSPISGHRSVSWYQQTPGQGLQFLFEYFSETQRNKGNFPGRFSGRQFSNSRSEMNVSTLELGDSALYLCASSPTGLAGGETQYFGPGTRLLVL.

This clone has more than one count but fewer than ten. The gene calls are TRBV4-3 and TRBJ2-7; 9 bases are a match to TRBD1. The V and J ends lost 1 base and 2 bases, in that order; junction bases with no gene match: 6. This CDR3 has 16 residues. Looked up from germline, CDR1 is LGHNA and CDR2 is YSLEER. The CDR3 DNA follows: TGCGCCAGCAGCCAAGGGCGGGACAGGGCTACCTACGAGCAGTACTTC. It yields the protein CASSQGRDRATYEQYF.

The CDR3 region is CASSLGGVDNEQFF. The CDR3 DNA sequence: TGTGCCAGCAGCTTAGGCGGGGTAGACAATGAGCAGTTCTTC. V usage is TRBV7-8 and J usage is TRBJ2-1, with D possibly TRBD2 on 6 matching bases. V lost 1 base and J lost 5, with 9 bases in between. The CDR3 is 14 residues long. CDR1 and CDR2 (germline): SGHVS, FQNEAQ.

As to this clone: Other DNA sequences within the sample encode an identical CDR3. The chain is built from TRBV30 and TRBJ2-6; D remains unclear. The CDR3 runs to 13 residues. CDR1 GTSNPN and CDR2 SVGIG come from the germline V gene (reference sequence). Trimming took 5 bases from V and 1 from J, leaving 6 bases between them. The CDR3 bases are TGTGCCTGGCGCACTTCTGGGGCCAACGTCCTGACTTTC. This sequence encodes CAWRTSGANVLTF.

This clone occurred a few times. The rearrangement links TRBV7-9 to TRBJ2-5; no reliable D call. CDR1 is SEHNR and CDR2 is FQNEAQ in the germline V gene (reference sequence). This CDR3 is 12 amino acids long. With 5 bases removed from V and 2 bases from J, the gap between germline ends came to 6 bases. CDR3 sequence reads: CASSPHQETQYF. The CDR3 DNA sequence: TGTGCCAGCAGCCCCCATCAAGAGACCCAGTACTTC.

This clone was recorded a few times. The chain carries TRBV28 and TRBJ1-2, with 10 bases aligning to TRBD1. The CDR3 sequence is 14 residues long. The germline V gene encodes CDR1 MDHEN and CDR2 SYDVKM. The ends lost 6 bases at V and 7 bases at J; junction bases unmatched: 8. This CDR3 reads CASSSGGQGSGYTF. The CDR3 DNA reads TGTGCCAGCAGCTCTGGGGGACAGGGGTCTGGCTACACCTTC.

This clone was recorded a few times. This sequence joins TRBV15 and TRBJ2-3, with 13 bases fitting TRBD2. There are 16 residues in the CDR3. Germline V gives CDR1 LNHNV, CDR2 YYDKDF (reference sequence). J lost 5 bases, V lost 4 bases, and 6 bases had no gene match. The CDR3 region is CATSTWTSGSKDTQYF. CDR3 DNA: TGTGCCACCAGCACCTGGACTAGCGGGAGTAAAGATACGCAGTATTTT.